The rows below give T cell receptor beta chains drawn from one sample of a study of OX40 agonist ivuxolimab in advanced cancers. TCRdb's copy holds only in-frame clones and misses some; the assay was immunoSEQ multiplex PCR. The repertoire holds about 81,000 clones, approximately 94% seen once, with approximately 14% in the top ten. The specimen was CD4+ or CD8+ T cells sorted from blood, collected in a trial of the OX40 agonist ivuxolimab. The receptors come from an adult with an advanced solid tumor such as melanoma, head and neck, liver or kidney cancer. The CDR3 runs from the conserved cysteine through the conserved F or W. A D gene is named only where the DNA matches it firmly.

TRBV5-6	TRBJ2-1	TRBD2	TGTGCCAGCAGCTTAATGGGACTAGCGGGAGCTGAGCAGTTCTTC	CASSLMGLAGAEQFF
TRBV7-9	TRBJ2-3	NA	TGTGCCAGCAGCTTAGCTACGGACTCTAGGTCGCAGTATTTT	CASSLATDSRSQYF
TRBV27	TRBJ2-7	TRBD1	TGTGCCAGCAGTGAGACCACAGGGGACCACGAGCAGTACTTC	CASSETTGDHEQYF
TRBV4-1	TRBJ2-7	NA	TGCGCCAGCAGCCATCCGGGACGTAGCTACGAGCAGTACTTC	CASSHPGRSYEQYF
TRBV5-8	TRBJ1-2	TRBD1	TGTGCCAGCAGTCAGGACAGGGGAGGTGGCTACACCTTC	CASSQDRGGGYTF
TRBV7-9	TRBJ1-1	NA	TGTGCCAGCAGTTCTACAGGGAGCACTGAAGCTTTCTTT	CASSSTGSTEAFF
TRBV27	TRBJ2-2	NA	TGTGCCAGCAGTTTAGGGCTTTACACCGGGGAGCTGTTTTTT	CASSLGLYTGELFF
TRBV21-1	TRBJ2-6	NA	TGTGCCAGCAGCAAAGAGGGCAGGGGAGTGCCTGGGGCCAACGTCCTGACTTTC	CASSKEGRGVPGANVLTF
TRBV10-3	TRBJ2-7	NA	TGTGCCACCCTTGGATCTATTTACGAGCAGTACTTC	CATLGSIYEQYF
TRBV15	TRBJ1-5	TRBD1	TGTGCCACCAGCAGGGCGACCGGGACAGGGGGCTATCAAGCGATTCAGCCCCAGCATTTT	CATSRATGTGGYQAIQPQHF
TRBV9	TRBJ1-6	NA	TGTGCCAGCAGCGTAGCGGTTAGCTCCTATAATTCACCCCTCCACTTT	CASSVAVSSYNSPLHF
TRBV19	TRBJ1-2	NA	TGTGCCAGTAGTATAGGGGACCCACAGGGAATGGGTAACTATGGCTACACCTTC	CASSIGDPQGMGNYGYTF
TRBV27	TRBJ2-1	NA	TGTGCCTCACAGGGGAGGGGGTACAATGAGCAGTTCTTC	CASQGRGYNEQFF
TRBV7-6	TRBJ1-5	NA	TGTGCCAGCAGCTTATCTAGCAATCAGCCCCAGCATTTT	CASSLSSNQPQHF
TRBV27	TRBJ2-7	NA	TGTGCCAGCGCGGGCAGGAGCTCCTACGAGCAGTACTTC	CASAGRSSYEQYF
TRBV7-2	TRBJ2-3	TRBD2	TGTGCCAGCAGCCCTTCTCTGGGGGGGGGACGCACAGATACGCAGTATTTT	CASSPSLGGGRTDTQYF
TRBV2	TRBJ2-3	NA	TGTGCCAGCAGTGGAACGGGGGCCGCGGATACGCAGTATTTT	CASSGTGAADTQYF